This TCR beta chain was recovered during a study of shared clonotypes between healthy human individuals. Whole-study results and caveats: Few donors limited the genetic and exposure-history diversity represented.

The CDR3 spans 17 residues. Germline V gene sequence: CDR1 SSHAT, CDR2 FNYEAQ (reference sequence). Those who donated were healthy HIV-negative adults, with no recent acute infections or vaccinations reported. The CD4+ fraction was divided into a CD45RA+ naive subset and a CD45RA-negative memory subset. In regard to this clone: Its antigen is currently unknown. Its ends do not fully match the called genes, so a read error is possible.

Measured with immunoSEQ multiplex PCR; TCRdb has only the in-frame clones, and not every one. The sample has approximately 1,500,000 clones, roughly 98% seen once. Material for sequencing was naive CD4+ T cells sorted from blood. Subset defined: CD45RA+ positively selected. The TCR was taken from a man aged 25 to 45 in good health. This rearrangement joins TRBV7-7 to TRBJ2-2; D tentatively reads TRBD1 or TRBD2 (5 bases each). The CDR3 DNA sequence: TGTGCTAGCAGCCCCCGGGCCTCGGGGCGTGTCACCGGGGAGCTGTTTTTT. This gives the protein CASSPRASGRVTGELFF.